This T cell receptor beta chain was recovered during a study of T cells in Graves' hyperthyroidism and ophthalmopathy (dated by TCRdb to about 2019). Study-wide context: Peripheral blood was collected at initial diagnosis, before any treatment. To identify distinguishing TCR V-J signatures, a discovery cohort of about 100 patients was used, comprising roughly 45 with Graves' ophthalmopathy and some 60 with stable Graves' hyperthyroidism. Prospective prediction of ophthalmopathy was tested in an independent validation cohort of under 20 hyperthyroidism patients and 15 to 17 patients who later progressed to ophthalmopathy. The approximately 90 discovery patients were randomly split 7:3 into training and test sets. Thyroid tissue and blood T-cell repertoires from six Graves' hyperthyroidism patients were also compared in the study. After sampling, hyperthyroidism patients received methimazole starting at 30 mg daily, and ophthalmopathy patients received high-dose intravenous methylprednisolone. TCR Vbeta CDR3 sequencing of fewer than 150 peripheral blood samples (approximately 44 ophthalmopathy, 75 or so hyperthyroidism and approximately 17 progressor patients) is reported in the paper.

Results the study describes overall, beyond this receptor: Most expanded thyroid clonotypes (frequency above 0.001) were also detected in blood, suggesting blood repertoires may reflect thyroid immune responses. Ophthalmopathy was separated from stable hyperthyroidism by a 13 V-J signature model, with approximately 86% sensitivity and approximately 81% specificity obtained in cross-validation and 80%/75% obtained in testing. No statistical method was used to fix the sample size in advance, and group allocation was not hidden from the investigators. In validation, the model predicted progression to ophthalmopathy a median of roughly 6.2 months before onset, with roughly 71% sensitivity and roughly 73% specificity.

On this clonotype itself: Its antigen remains unidentified. No base-level quality is on record; no much larger clone is a single base apart.

Hyperthyroidism patients were newly diagnosed, had a disease duration of under 2 months, and were aged 18 to 65 years. Exclusion was applied to patients with uncontrolled infections, other autoimmune diseases, pregnancy or lactation. Diagnoses were based on clinical symptoms, serum thyroxine and TRAb, thyroid ultrasound and orbital computed tomography. Blood from progressor patients was collected at the time of first diagnosis with hyperthyroidism, before any ophthalmopathy symptoms had appeared. PBMCs were isolated from more than 8 ml of fresh peripheral blood by Ficoll-Paque density gradient centrifugation. Progressor patients were initially diagnosed with Graves' hyperthyroidism and developed ophthalmopathy during follow-up. Total RNA was extracted with Trizol reagent, and quality was checked on an Agilent 2100 Bioanalyzer. Amplification of TCR beta CDR3 regions was carried out from RNA transcripts. The first round of RT-PCR for the TCR CDR3 was performed with the HTBI primer set and the Qiagen OneStep RT-PCR kit. Libraries were constructed in a second round of multiplex PCR, after which size selection and purification were carried out. Sequencing of the libraries was done on an Illumina HiSeq2000 using paired-end 100 bp reads. Per the original workflow: SOAPnuke was used to process the raw data, removing reads that contained adapters or uncalled bases, had a mean Phred below 15, or lacked an exact match to the constant primer or identifier. COPE v1.2.5 was used to merge high-quality paired reads, and clonotypes were defined as unique nucleotide sequences. MiTCR v1.1 was used to align the clonotypes against IMGT TRBV, TRBD and TRBJ reference segments. The analysis included only V-J combinations with a frequency above 0.0001, which together covered over 98% of the repertoires. A TCS score was defined as the ratio of F50 (clonal expansion) to E x V (chaos), with BLOSUM62-based TCRdist applied between CDR3 peptides within each V-J. Welch's t-statistics and random forest reduced fewer than 600 V-J features to 10 to 15, which were used in a naive Bayes classifier (R e1071). TCRdb trimmed the raw reads at Q25, called clones with MiXCR and kept productive beta chains. Each record represents a unique CDR3 protein, reported with the most common genes and DNA among its rows. None of the V and J calls come from the authors' own analysis; TCRdb made them. This sample lists around 380,000 distinct CDR3 sequences; roughly 14% were detected once. The biggest ten clones account for roughly 20% of the sample.

In the germline V gene (reference sequence), CDR1 corresponds to WNHNN and CDR2 to SYGVQD. The CDR3 goes from the cysteine to the phenylalanine over 12 residues. Only the CDR3 part of the read is kept: 36 bases, read in frame from the first base. Deletion took 3 bases off V and 7 bases off J, with a span of 9 bases between the germline ends. The V gene is TRBV10-1 and the J gene is TRBJ1-1, with no confident D gene call. This receptor was obtained from a man aged 25-45 years with Graves' hyperthyroidism that later progressed to Graves' ophthalmopathy. The sample consisted of blood. The CDR3 loop reads CASSDNFYEAFF. Read as DNA, the sequence is TGCGCCAGCAGTGATAACTTCTATGAAGCTTTCTTT.